The T cell receptor (beta chain) described here comes from a study of T cell responses to AZD1222 COVID-19 vaccine. The repertoire was sequenced with immunoSEQ multiplex PCR; TCRdb's copy has only in-frame clones and lacks some. The sample has about 110,000 clones, under 90% seen once. This CDR3 has 16 residues. Germline CDR1 is SGHRS and CDR2 is YFSETQ. V lost 3 bases and J lost 0, with 10 bases in between. This clone was seen only once. The receptor was derived from an adult in good health. Source: peripheral blood, taken on day 0 of AZD1222 vaccination. The rearrangement links TRBV5-1 to TRBJ2-6, with D perhaps TRBD1 (5 bases). CDR3 protein: CASSSQGYSGANVLTF. CDR3 bases: TGCGCCAGCAGCTCCCAGGGCTACTCTGGGGCCAACGTCCTGACTTTC.